The clone carrying this T cell receptor beta chain was seen at least ten times. Its cognate antigen is unknown. This record comes from a study of T cells after yellow fever vaccination. Study information: SMART-Seq v4 Ultra Low Input prepared the low-cell-number fractions.

Study outcomes and limitations: By day 5 rather than day 15, the secondary response had peaked, though it was weaker. Contaminants from the bulk population, in the form of abundant clonotypes, could be found in FACS-sorted repertoires.

TCR cDNA was made by 5'RACE template switching, adding a universal primer site and UMIs. TCRdb called the 5' RACE reads again in MiXCR, with one record for every CDR3 protein. This sample has about 180,000 distinct CDR3 sequences, with approximately 6.2% found just once. The CDR3 covers 17 residues. CDR1 MNHEY and CDR2 SVGAGI come from the germline V gene. V gave up 3 bases and J gave up 3 bases, with 17 bases separating them. Material: CD4+ T cells sorted from PBMCs, obtained on the day of the first yellow fever vaccination. V is TRBV6-5 and J is TRBJ2-2, with D unclear. The sequence derives from a man aged 18 to 30 who received the YFV17D yellow fever vaccine. The CDR3 sequence is CASSYSPRPSHTGELFF. Here the CDR3 DNA reads TGTGCCAGCAGTTATTCCCCGAGACCCAGCCACACCGGGGAGCTGTTTTTT.